This T cell receptor beta chain appears in the sequencing data of a study of cytomegalovirus exposure and HLA in healthy donors. Study information: Of several hundred genotyped donors, roughly 80% grouped in the Caucasian-associated ancestry cluster.

CDR1 is SGHTS and CDR2 is YDEGEE in the germline V gene. The CDR3 loop spans 16 amino acids. Trimming at V came to 4 bases and at J to 4 bases, leaving 13 bases not matched to a gene. PCR used 60 Vbeta primers and 13 Jbeta primers. The protocol was immunoSEQ multiplex PCR, while the TCRdb copy is restricted to in-frame clones and leaves out a portion. Of around 170,000 clones listed, around four fifths are singletons. The V and J genes are TRBV5-8 and TRBJ1-1; 7 positions agree with TRBD1. This TCR came from a male donor in good health and CMV-seronegative. Sequenced: PBMCs. Here the CDR3 DNA reads TGTGCCAGCAGCGCGGAGGGGGCGCTCGGGGCCACTGAAGCTTTCTTT. Translated: CASSAEGALGATEAFF.